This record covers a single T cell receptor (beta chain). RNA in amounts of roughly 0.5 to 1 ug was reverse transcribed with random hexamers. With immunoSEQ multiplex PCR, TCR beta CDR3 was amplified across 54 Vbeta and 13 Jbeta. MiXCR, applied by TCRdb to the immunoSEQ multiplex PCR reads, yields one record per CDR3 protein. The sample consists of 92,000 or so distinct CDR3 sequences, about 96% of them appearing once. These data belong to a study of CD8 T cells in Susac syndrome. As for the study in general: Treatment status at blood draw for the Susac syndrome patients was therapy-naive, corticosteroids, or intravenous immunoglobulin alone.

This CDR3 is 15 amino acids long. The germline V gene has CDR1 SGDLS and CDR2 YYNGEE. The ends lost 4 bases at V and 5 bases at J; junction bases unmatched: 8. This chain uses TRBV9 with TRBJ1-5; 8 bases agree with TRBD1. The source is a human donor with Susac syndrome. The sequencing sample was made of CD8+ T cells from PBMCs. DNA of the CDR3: TGTGCCAGCAGCACAGGGGGAAGGATGGATCAGCCCCAGCATTTT. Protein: CASSTGGRMDQPQHF.